Listed below are T cell receptor beta chains from one sample, sequenced in a study of brain T cells in children with intractable seizures. The assay was immunoSEQ multiplex PCR, and TCRdb's table has in-frame clones only and misses some. The data contain roughly 80,000 clones, approximately 94% of them seen just once; the ten biggest clones take up approximately 1.4%. The sample here was peripheral blood, taken at surgery. Receptors were obtained from a boy younger than two with tuberous sclerosis and intractable seizures. Each CDR3 is given with its conserved first and last residue. A D gene is named only where the DNA matches it firmly. The listing skips clone size in some rows; elsewhere it reads once, few, many or a size class.

clone size,V gene,J gene,D gene,CDR3 DNA,CDR3 protein
NA,TRBV28,TRBJ1-6,NA,TGTGCCAGCAGTTTCAACGTCGGCGGACCCGAGGCAACGGATTCACCCCTCCACTTT,CASSFNVGGPEATDSPLHF
NA,TRBV28,TRBJ1-1,TRBD1,TGTGCCAGCAGTTTACCCGGACAGGTTTTGAACACTGAAGCTTTCTTT,CASSLPGQVLNTEAFF
few,TRBV7-6,TRBJ1-2,TRBD1,TGTGCCAGCAGCTTAGGAGATGGGACAGATTATGGCTACACCTTC,CASSLGDGTDYGYTF
NA,TRBV9,TRBJ1-5,TRBD1,TGTGCCAGCAGCCCCAGGGACAGGCCATTCAATCAGCCCCAGCATTTT,CASSPRDRPFNQPQHF
NA,TRBV11-2,TRBJ2-5,TRBD2,TGTGCCAGCAGTGGACTAGCCGGAGAGACCCAGTACTTC,CASSGLAGETQYF
NA,TRBV4-1,TRBJ1-2,NA,TGCGCCAGCAGCCAAGTAGGATGGGGAAGGGGCTATGGCTACACCTTC,CASSQVGWGRGYGYTF
NA,TRBV6-2/TRBV6-3,TRBJ2-1,TRBD2,TGTGCCAGCAGTTTCCTACTAGCGGGGGGGCCGGACAATGAGCAGTTCTTC,CASSFLLAGGPDNEQFF
NA,TRBV2,TRBJ2-3,NA,TGTGCCAGCAGTGAAGAAAGGCGACTTAGCACAGATACGCAGTATTTT,CASSEERRLSTDTQYF
once,TRBV13,TRBJ2-1,TRBD2,TGTGCCAGCAGCGCTGGAGGGGCGATGCTAGCGGGGACTAACTACAATGAGCAGTTCTTC,CASSAGGAMLAGTNYNEQFF
NA,TRBV19,TRBJ1-1,TRBD1,TGTGCCAGTAGACAGGGGGCTTTGAACACTGAAGCTTTCTTT,CASRQGALNTEAFF
NA,TRBV2,TRBJ1-1,TRBD1,TGTGCCAGCAGAATCCTGACAGGGTACGCTGAAGCTTTCTTT,CASRILTGYAEAFF
NA,TRBV28,TRBJ1-6,NA,TGTGCCAGCAGTCGTAAGTGGCGTTATGGGTATTCACCCCTCCACTTT,CASSRKWRYGYSPLHF
NA,TRBV19,TRBJ1-5,TRBD1,TGTGCCAGTAGTATGAAGGGACAGGGAGCGAGGCAGCCCCAGCATTTT,CASSMKGQGARQPQHF
NA,TRBV12-5,TRBJ2-1,TRBD2,TGTGCTTCATCCGGGCCTAGCGGCGCTCTCGACAATGAGCAGTTCTTC,CASSGPSGALDNEQFF
NA,TRBV19,TRBJ2-5,TRBD1,TGTGCCAGTAGTATAGTTGCCAGGGGGAAAGAGACCCAGTACTTC,CASSIVARGKETQYF
NA,TRBV28,TRBJ1-5,NA,TGTGCCAGCAGTTTATCCGGGACGGGGATTTGGGCCCAGCATTTT,CASSLSGTGIWAQHF
NA,TRBV27,TRBJ2-7,NA,TGTGCCAGCAGTAAGCCGGGACACTTTTGGGAGCAGTACTTC,CASSKPGHFWEQYF
NA,TRBV30,TRBJ1-6,NA,TGTGCCTGGAGTTCAGGGGTTTACGCAACCTCCTATAATTCACCCCTCCACTTT,CAWSSGVYATSYNSPLHF
NA,TRBV27,TRBJ1-1,NA,TGTGCCAGCAGTTACTCTTTTACCTCCGGGACGGTGAACACTGAAGCTTTCTTT,CASSYSFTSGTVNTEAFF
NA,TRBV28,TRBJ2-3,NA,TGTGCCAGCAGTTTTCCCAGGGCCCCAGTCACAGATACGCAGTATTTT,CASSFPRAPVTDTQYF
NA,TRBV2,TRBJ2-5,TRBD2,TGTGCCAGCAGTGAGCCTAGCGGTAGAGAGACCCAGTACTTC,CASSEPSGRETQYF
once,TRBV5-1,TRBJ2-3,TRBD2,TGCGCCAGCAGCTTGCCAGCGGGGGGGCAAAGCTGGAGCACAGATACGCAGTATTTT,CASSLPAGGQSWSTDTQYF
NA,TRBV5-6,TRBJ2-1,NA,TGTGCCAGCAGCCCGAAGCCGCGGCACAATGAGCAGTTCTTC,CASSPKPRHNEQFF
NA,TRBV7-2,TRBJ2-5,NA,TGTGCCAGCAGCTTAGTTCGGGGGGAGACCCAGTACTTC,CASSLVRGETQYF
NA,TRBV24-1,TRBJ1-2,TRBD1,TGTGCCACCAGTGAACGGACCTACAGGGGGCATCGAGGCTACACCTTC,CATSERTYRGHRGYTF
NA,TRBV16,TRBJ1-4,TRBD1,TGTGCCAGCAGCCAATGGACAGGGGGTTACGCAACTAATGAAAAACTGTTTTTT,CASSQWTGGYATNEKLFF
NA,TRBV13,TRBJ2-3,NA,TGTGCCAGCAGCTTGGATGCTAGCACAGATACGCAGTATTTT,CASSLDASTDTQYF
NA,TRBV9,TRBJ1-1,TRBD1,TGTGCCAGCAGCCCAACATCAGGGGGGAACACTGAAGCTTTCTTT,CASSPTSGGNTEAFF
NA,TRBV7-2,TRBJ1-2,NA,TGTGCCAGCAGCTTGTCAGGGATCTATGGCTACACCTTC,CASSLSGIYGYTF
NA,TRBV2,TRBJ2-3,NA,TGTGCCGTCCGCGGCACAGATACGCAGTATTTT,CAVRGTDTQYF
NA,TRBV19,TRBJ2-7,NA,TGTGCCAGTAGTATAGATAAGGGGATGACCTACGAGCAGTACTTC,CASSIDKGMTYEQYF
NA,TRBV30,TRBJ2-2,TRBD2,TGTGCCTGGAGCGTGGCCCTTGGGGGGGCCGGGGAGCTGTTTTTT,CAWSVALGGAGELFF
NA,TRBV4-1,TRBJ1-1,NA,TGCGCCAGCAGCCATGGAGGCGGGGGGAACATGAACACTGAAGCTTTCTTT,CASSHGGGGNMNTEAFF
NA,TRBV18,TRBJ2-3,NA,TGTGCCAGCTCACCACAGGGTGGTGGCACAGATACGCAGTATTTT,CASSPQGGGTDTQYF
once,TRBV11-2,TRBJ2-2,TRBD1,TGTGCCAGCAGGCGCTGGGACAGCAACACCGGGGAGCTGTTTTTT,CASRRWDSNTGELFF